This T cell receptor (beta chain) was identified during a study of control samples from healthy donors and cancer patients. The assay was immunoSEQ multiplex PCR, and TCRdb's table has in-frame clones only and misses some. The sample has roughly 43,000 clones; roughly 94% are singletons. The clonotype originates from a man aged 60 to 69 in good health. Sequencing input: blood.

The CDR3 DNA follows: TGTGCCAGCGCAGCCTTGGGAGGGAGGGCCACAGATACGCAGTATTTT. Its protein is CASAALGGRATDTQYF. The rearrangement uses TRBV9 and TRBJ2-3, with 7 bases identical to TRBD2. After removal of 7 bases from V and 2 bases from J, the junction contained 13 bases not matched to a gene. CDR1 and CDR2 (germline): SGDLS, YYNGEE. This CDR3 spans 16 amino acids.